This passage covers 26 T cell receptor beta chains from one sample sequenced in a study of blood T cell repertoires in COVID-19. Sequencing used immunoSEQ multiplex PCR; TCRdb keeps in-frame clones, though not all of them. The sample yields hundreds of thousands of clones, 88% seen once. The sample taken for sequencing was PBMCs or T cells enriched from blood (not recorded which). Receptors were obtained from a woman aged 55-70 years in a cohort exposed to, infected with or recovered from COVID-19 (not recorded which).

The chain is built from TRBV21-1 and TRBJ1-5; the table's TRBD1 call for D was not verified on the DNA. TRBV21-1 counts as a pseudogene. The length of the CDR3 is 15 residues. The CDR3 DNA is TGTGCCAGCAGCCAATCCGGGGACAGGGACCAGCCCCAGCATTTT. The encoded protein is CASSQSGDRDQPQHF.

This clone was counted a few times. J is TRBJ2-7 and V is TRBV7-8, with D perhaps matching TRBD2 (6 bases). Looked up from germline, CDR1 is SGHVS and CDR2 is FQNEAQ. The V and J ends lost 1 base and 6 bases respectively, with 13 bases between them. This CDR3 is built from 14 residues. CDR3 bases: TGTGCCAGCAGCTTAGTCGGGAGCGGTTCCGAGCAGTACTTC. Its translation: CASSLVGSGSEQYF.

V usage is TRBV13 and J usage is TRBJ2-3, with 7 bases that match TRBD1. Trimming took 2 bases from V and 1 from J; bases not matched to a gene: 3. The CDR3 is made up of 15 amino acids. Germline V gene data show CDR1 as PRHDT and CDR2 as FYEKMQ (reference sequence). The CDR3 DNA reads TGTGCCAGCAGCTTAACAGGGGTAGGCACAGATACGCAGTATTTT. Translating it yields CASSLTGVGTDTQYF.

The V call is TRBV11-3, the J call TRBJ2-5; TRBD1 might be the D (5 bases). Trimming left V 4 bases short and J 5 bases short, with 11 bases between. CDR1 is SGHNT, CDR2 YENEEA, per germline. The CDR3 consists of 13 residues. CDR3 protein: CASSSGPGETQYF. CDR3 nucleotide sequence: TGTGCCAGCAGCTCCGGTCCAGGGGAGACCCAGTACTTC. Drawing the rest from reference TRBV11-3 and TRBJ2-5, the complete variable domain is EAGVVQSPRYKIIEKKQPVAFWCNPISGHNTLYWYLQNLGQGPELLIRYENEEAVDDSQLPKDRFSAERLKGVDSTLKIQPAELGDSAVYLCASSSGPGETQYFGPGTRLLVL.

The rearrangement uses TRBV7-3 and TRBJ2-1, with 7 bases matching TRBD1. J was trimmed by 0 bases and V by 5 bases; bases with no gene match: 4. This CDR3 has 15 residues. Germline-derived CDR1 and CDR2 are SGHTA and FQGTGA. CDR3 in DNA: TGTGCCAGCAGCCCACGGACAGGCTCCTACAATGAGCAGTTCTTC. Protein: CASSPRTGSYNEQFF. Full variable domain (rest looked up from reference TRBV7-3 and TRBJ2-1): GAGVSQTPSNKVTEKGKYVELRCDPISGHTALYWYRQSLGQGPEFLIYFQGTGAADDSGLPNDRFFAVRPEGSVSTLKIQRTERGDSAVYLCASSPRTGSYNEQFFGPGTRLTVL.

The chain couples TRBV28 to TRBJ2-1; possible D gene TRBD2, 6 bases. CDR1 MDHEN and CDR2 SYDVKM come from the germline V gene. The germline V and J ends were trimmed by 5 bases and 5 bases, with 19 bases remaining between them. This CDR3 is 16 amino acids long. The DNA of the CDR3 is TGTGCCAGCAGTCCCTACCTAGCGACTAGGAACAATGAGCAGTTCTTC. The encoded protein is CASSPYLATRNNEQFF.

This clone showed up just once. This chain connects TRBV27 to TRBJ2-2, with D tentatively TRBD2 (5 bases). The CDR3 sequence is 18 residues long. The V gene lost 2 bases and the J gene lost 2 bases, with 18 bases spanning the gap. CDR1 is MNHEY, CDR2 SMNVEV, per germline (reference sequence). In DNA, the CDR3 is TGTGCCAGCAGTTTAAGTTATCCGGACTTCTTAAACACCGGGGAGCTGTTTTTT. The encoded protein is CASSLSYPDFLNTGELFF.

V and J are TRBV10-1 and TRBJ2-1; D uncertain. Germline assignment: CDR1 WNHNN and CDR2 SYGVQD (reference sequence). Trimming shortened V by 0 bases and J by 5 bases, and 11 bases separated the two germline ends. The CDR3 loop spans 15 amino acids. DNA of the CDR3: TGCGCCAGCAGTGAGTCGGGCTGGAAGAACAATGAGCAGTTCTTC. Translation gives CASSESGWKNNEQFF.

This rearrangement joins TRBV18 to TRBJ2-5, with 11 bases fitting TRBD2. Germline CDR1 reads KGHSH; CDR2 reads LQKENI. Losses at the gene ends were 3 bases for V and 9 bases for J; bases not matched to a gene: 15. CDR3 size: 17 residues. The CDR3 is CASSPMLTSGAQGAQYF. The DNA of the CDR3 is TGTGCCAGCTCACCTATGTTGACTAGCGGGGCCCAGGGGGCCCAGTACTTC.

The chain links TRBV5-3 to TRBJ1-2; TRBD1 agrees at 7 bases. TRBV5-3 is assigned to the ORF class and has an uncertain function. The CDR3 loop spans 17 amino acids. V trimming: 0 bases; J trimming: 1 base; junction bases outside the gene matches: 9. The CDR3 region is CARSLVVRDSSNYGYTF. DNA for the CDR3: TGTGCCAGAAGCTTGGTTGTTCGGGACAGTAGTAACTATGGCTACACCTTC.

The genes are TRBV2 and TRBJ2-3, with TRBD1 matching 9 bases. From germline, CDR1 is SNHLY and CDR2 FYNNEI. The CDR3 runs to 13 residues. Written as DNA, the CDR3 is TGTGCAGGGGGGACAGGGTTTACAGATACGCAGTATTTT. It yields the protein CAGGTGFTDTQYF.

This chain uses TRBV27 with TRBJ1-1; no reliable D call. From germline, CDR1 is MNHEY and CDR2 SMNVEV (reference sequence). This CDR3 is 14 amino acids long. Trimming stripped 5 bases from V and 5 bases from J, with 15 bases between. The CDR3 nucleotides are TGTGCCAGCAGTCGCGTCGTTGGGCGAACTGAAGCTTTCTTT. Protein product: CASSRVVGRTEAFF.

This clone has a handful of counts. This sequence joins TRBV7-9 and TRBJ2-1; a weak D match, TRBD2 (6 bases). V was trimmed by 11 bases and J by 2 bases, leaving 19 bases between them. The CDR3 runs 15 residues. The germline V gene encodes CDR1 SEHNR and CDR2 FQNEAQ (reference sequence). CDR3 sequence (DNA): TGTGCCGTAGAGGATCTAGCGTTCACCTACAATGAGCAGTTCTTC. Encoded protein: CAVEDLAFTYNEQFF.

This chain links TRBV7-2 with TRBJ2-7; D might be TRBD1 (6 bases). Germline V gene lookup returns CDR1 SGHTA and CDR2 FQGNSA. The CDR3 covers 11 residues. The ends were cut back, 1 base at V and 10 bases at J, with 8 bases in the middle. CDR3 in amino acids: CASSLGDIQYF. CDR3 DNA: TGTGCCAGCAGCTTAGGGGACATCCAGTACTTC.

The chain employs TRBV3-1 (or the pseudogene TRBV3-2) and TRBJ1-3; 9 bases map to TRBD1. Looked up from germline, CDR1 is LGHDT and CDR2 is YNNKEL (reference sequence). V dropped 5 bases and J dropped 6; count of bases not matched to a gene: 8. CDR3 length: 15 residues. The CDR3 DNA sequence: TGTGCCAGCAGCTCCACAGGGGGCACAGAAAACACCATATATTTT. It yields the protein CASSSTGGTENTIYF.

This sequence joins TRBV2 and TRBJ2-1, with D unresolved. Per germline, CDR1 SNHLY and CDR2 FYNNEI. The ends were cut back, 7 bases at V and 6 bases at J, with 7 bases in the middle. The CDR3 spans 11 residues. DNA of the CDR3: TGTGCCAGCAAGCTGCTCAATGAGCAGTTCTTC. Amino acid sequence: CASKLLNEQFF.

This chain links TRBV6-5 with TRBJ2-2, with 8 bases lining up with TRBD1. In germline, CDR1 is MNHEY, CDR2 SVGAGI. V was clipped by 7 bases and J by 2 bases; unmatched bases: 6. The CDR3 covers 15 residues. The CDR3 region has the DNA TGTGCCAGCACTCGGACAGGGCTAAACACCGGGGAGCTGTTTTTT. It is translated as CASTRTGLNTGELFF.

V gene TRBV10-2 combines with J gene TRBJ2-7, with 9 bases fitting TRBD1. The CDR3 has 13 amino acids. V lost 8 bases, J lost 5 bases, and 7 bases stayed unmatched. CDR1 is WSHSY, CDR2 SAAADI, per germline. In nucleotides, the CDR3 is TGCGCCAGCGAACAGGGGGCCTTGGACGAGCAGTACTTC. Its protein product is CASEQGALDEQYF.

This clone came up a few times. This chain connects TRBV6-5 to TRBJ2-7; the match to TRBD2 covers 7 bases. This CDR3 spans 14 amino acids. Trimming cost V 6 bases and J 0 bases; bases outside gene matches: 5. The germline V gene encodes CDR1 MNHEY and CDR2 SVGAGI. Here the CDR3 DNA reads TGTGCCAGCAGCCGACTAGCCGACTCCTACGAGCAGTACTTC. Protein product: CASSRLADSYEQYF.

The V call is TRBV19, the J call TRBJ1-5, with 11 bases that match TRBD1. The V gene end was trimmed by 3 bases and the J gene end by 7 bases; junction bases not matched to a gene: 5. Germline loops: CDR1 LNHDA, CDR2 SQIVND (reference sequence). The CDR3 is 15 amino acids. CDR3 sequence: CASSIRDRGEQPQHF. The DNA of the CDR3 is TGTGCCAGTAGTATTAGGGACAGGGGGGAACAGCCCCAGCATTTT. The whole variable domain, remainder taken from reference TRBV19 and TRBJ1-5, is DGGITQSPKYLFRKEGQNVTLSCEQNLNHDAMYWYRQDPGQGLRLIYYSQIVNDFQKGDIAEGYSVSREKKESFPLTVTSAQKNPTAFYLCASSIRDRGEQPQHFGDGTRLSIL.

This clone has a handful of counts. V is TRBV19 and J is TRBJ1-1, with 8 bases fitting TRBD1. The CDR3 covers 15 residues. V lost 4 bases, J lost 3 bases, and 7 bases stayed unmatched. CDR1 is LNHDA and CDR2 is SQIVND in the germline V gene (reference sequence). For the CDR3, the DNA is TGTGCCAGTAGTACTTTATCAGGGGGCTACACTGAAGCTTTCTTT. Its protein is CASSTLSGGYTEAFF.

V and J are TRBV28 and TRBJ2-2; 7 nucleotides line up with TRBD1. Looked up from germline, CDR1 is MDHEN and CDR2 is SYDVKM. V trimming: 6 bases; J trimming: 1 base; junction bases outside the gene matches: 5. The CDR3 spans 15 residues. The CDR3 nucleotides read TGTGCCAGCAGCCCAAGGACAGGGAACACCGGGGAGCTGTTTTTT. Protein sequence: CASSPRTGNTGELFF.

V is TRBV7-2 and J is TRBJ2-1, with 9 bases matching TRBD2. CDR1 is SGHTA and CDR2 is FQGNSA in the germline V gene. The CDR3 length is 15 residues. Germline trimming cut 5 bases from V and 6 bases from J; bases unmatched to any gene: 8. The CDR3 loop is CASSLMLAGANEQFF. CDR3 nucleotide sequence: TGTGCCAGCAGCCTAATGTTAGCGGGAGCCAATGAGCAGTTCTTC. The full variable domain, rest sourced from reference TRBV7-2 and TRBJ2-1, is GAGVSQSPSNKVTEKGKDVELRCDPISGHTALYWYRQSLGQGLEFLIYFQGNSAPDKSGLPSDRFSAERTGGSVSTLTIQRTQQEDSAVYLCASSLMLAGANEQFFGPGTRLTVL.

This chain connects TRBV27 to TRBJ2-4; tentatively, D is TRBD1 (6 bases). Trimming shortened V by 8 bases and J by 0 bases, and 11 bases separated the two germline ends. Germline V gene lookup returns CDR1 MNHEY and CDR2 SMNVEV (reference sequence). The CDR3 consists of 14 residues. CDR3: CASESRGAKNIQYF. The CDR3 DNA reads TGTGCCAGCGAGTCCAGGGGAGCCAAAAACATTCAGTACTTC.

This chain joins TRBV4-3 and TRBJ2-6; 9 bases line up with TRBD2. CDR1 and CDR2 from the germline V gene are LGHNA and YSLEER. This CDR3 is built from 16 residues. V trimming: 4 bases; J trimming: 4 bases; junction bases outside the gene matches: 5. CDR3 in DNA: TGCGCCAGCAGCCGGGCGGGAGGGCCAGGGGCCAACGTCCTGACTTTC. It yields the protein CASSRAGGPGANVLTF.

The rearrangement uses TRBV6-5 and TRBJ2-1; 7 bases map to TRBD1. The CDR3 runs to 15 residues. Per germline, CDR1 MNHEY and CDR2 SVGAGI. J lost 8 bases, V lost 6 bases, and 13 bases had no gene match. Written as DNA, the CDR3 is TGTGCCAGCAGGCTAACAGGGGTCGCCGGCGATGAGCAGTTCTTC. Translated, it gives CASRLTGVAGDEQFF.